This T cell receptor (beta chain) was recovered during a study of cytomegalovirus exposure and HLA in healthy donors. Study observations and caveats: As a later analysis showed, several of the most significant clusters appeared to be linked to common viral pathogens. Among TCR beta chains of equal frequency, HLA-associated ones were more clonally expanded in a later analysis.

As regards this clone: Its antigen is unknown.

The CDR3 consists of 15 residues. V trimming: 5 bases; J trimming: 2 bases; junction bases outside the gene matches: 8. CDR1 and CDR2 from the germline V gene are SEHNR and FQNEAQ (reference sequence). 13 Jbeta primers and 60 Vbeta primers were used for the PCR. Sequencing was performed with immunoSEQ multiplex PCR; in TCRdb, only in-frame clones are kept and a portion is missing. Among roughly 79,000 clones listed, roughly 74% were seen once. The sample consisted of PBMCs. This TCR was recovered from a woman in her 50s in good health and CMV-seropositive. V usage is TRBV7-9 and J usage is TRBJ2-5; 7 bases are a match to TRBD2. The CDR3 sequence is CASSRRVGRQETQYF. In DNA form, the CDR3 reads TGTGCCAGCAGCCGCCGGGTCGGGAGGCAAGAGACCCAGTACTTC.